The 9 T cell receptor beta chains reported below all come from one sample, sequenced in a study of cytomegalovirus exposure and HLA in healthy donors. PCR employed 60 Vbeta and 13 Jbeta primers. Sequenced by immunoSEQ multiplex PCR; TCRdb stores in-frame clones only, minus some. Of under 150,000 clones listed, roughly 80% are singletons. Sequenced: PBMCs. The origin of the receptors is a woman aged 30 to 39 in good health and CMV-seropositive.

CDR3: CAWRLASKAYEQYF. In DNA form, the CDR3 reads TGTGCCTGGAGATTAGCGTCGAAAGCCTACGAGCAGTACTTC. The chain employs TRBV30 and TRBJ2-7; D perhaps matches TRBD2 (5 bases). CDR3 length: 14 residues. V lost 3 bases and J lost 2, with 14 bases in between. Germline lookup yields CDR1 GTSNPN and CDR2 SVGIG (reference sequence).

This clone has more than one count but fewer than ten. The chain employs TRBV5-1 and TRBJ1-5, with a possible D match to TRBD1 (6 bases). The V and J ends lost 4 bases and 0 bases respectively, with 11 bases between them. This CDR3 is 15 amino acids long. Germline CDR1 and CDR2: SGHRS and YFSETQ. The DNA for the CDR3 is TGCGCCAGCAGCCAACAGGGTTATAGCAATCAGCCCCAGCATTTT. Encoded protein: CASSQQGYSNQPQHF.

The chain carries TRBV4-1 and TRBJ1-4; D ambiguous. V lost 1 base and J lost 5, with 11 bases in between. Germline lookup yields CDR1 MGHRA and CDR2 YSYEKL. This CDR3 comprises 15 residues. CDR3 in DNA: TGCGCCAGCAGCCAAGTGCCGGGGAAGAATGAAAAACTGTTTTTT. The encoded protein is CASSQVPGKNEKLFF.

The chain carries TRBV11-3 and TRBJ2-1; possible D gene TRBD2, 5 bases. The V end lost 2 bases, the J end lost 4 bases, and 12 bases lay between the germline ends. This CDR3 is 15 amino acids long. CDR1 is SGHNT, CDR2 YENEEA, per germline. CDR3 in amino acids: CASSLSLAGYNEQFF. The CDR3 region has the DNA TGTGCCAGCAGCTTAAGTCTAGCTGGGTACAATGAGCAGTTCTTC.

The rearrangement uses TRBV7-3 and TRBJ1-2; TRBD1 matches at 7 bases. V lost 5 bases to trimming and J lost 5 bases; unmatched junction nucleotides: 5. Germline lookup yields CDR1 SGHTA and CDR2 FQGTGA. This CDR3 is 13 amino acids long. The CDR3 bases are TGTGCCAGCAGCCCCGGGACAGAGTATGGCTACACCTTC. Protein: CASSPGTEYGYTF.

This clone was counted a single time. The chain employs TRBV7-2 and TRBJ1-1, with unresolved D. Per the germline V gene, CDR1 is SGHTA and CDR2 is FQGNSA. CDR3 length: 13 residues. V lost 1 base to trimming and J lost 8 bases, with 11 bases between them. The CDR3 spells CASSLDRRTEAFF. Here the CDR3 DNA reads TGTGCCAGCAGCTTAGACAGACGAACCGAAGCTTTCTTT.

The rearrangement joins TRBV5-8 to TRBJ2-3; TRBD2 is a possible D gene (6 bases). This CDR3 contains 14 residues. Germline-derived CDR1 and CDR2 are SGHTS and YDEGEE. V was clipped by 1 base and J by 0 bases, with 6 bases between them. The CDR3 DNA reads TGTGCCAGCAGCTTGCGGGGGAGCACAGATACGCAGTATTTT. This translates into CASSLRGSTDTQYF.

This clone occurred once. The J gene is TRBJ2-7, the V gene TRBV14, with D tentatively TRBD1 (6 bases). The CDR3 spans 13 residues. The V end lost 5 bases, the J end lost 7 bases, and 15 bases lay between the germline ends. Germline V gene lookup returns CDR1 SGHDN and CDR2 FVKESK. The CDR3 sequence: CASSLRQESEQYF. The CDR3 bases are TGTGCCAGCAGCTTGAGACAGGAATCGGAGCAGTACTTC.

The count of this clone is one. The chain is built from TRBV5-1 and TRBJ1-1; TRBD1 might be the D (6 bases). V shed 1 base and J shed 1 base, with 11 bases lying between them. This CDR3 comprises 15 residues. Germline-derived CDR1 and CDR2 are SGHRS and YFSETQ. Written as DNA, the CDR3 is TGCGCCAGCAGCTTGACAGGGACCACGAACACTGAAGCTTTCTTT. This translates into CASSLTGTTNTEAFF. The entire variable domain, with the rest obtained from reference TRBV5-1 and TRBJ1-1, is as follows: KAGVTQTPRYLIKTRGQQVTLSCSPISGHRSVSWYQQTPGQGLQFLFEYFSETQRNKGNFPGRFSGRQFSNSRSEMNVSTLELGDSALYLCASSLTGTTNTEAFFGQGTRLTVV.